This T cell receptor (beta chain) was profiled in a study of early T cells in non-severe SARS-CoV-2 infection. The wider study: With bulk RNA from unsorted whole blood as input, sequencing yielded unpaired chains.

The CDR3 covers 12 residues. V lost 5 bases and J lost 5, with 13 bases in between. Germline V gives CDR1 DFQATT, CDR2 SNEGSKA (reference sequence). Of note for this clonotype: Antigen unknown.

The study's findings and limits: Sequences matched to VDJdb favored anti-spike CD8 responses, while private and CD4 specificities were missed.

The library protocol tagged individual cDNA molecules with unique molecular identifiers. In TCRdb, the 5' RACE reads were re-called with MiXCR into one record per CDR3 protein. The table has about 66,000 distinct CDR3 sequences, about 17% seen once; the top ten hold 8.9%. The chain recombines TRBV20-1 with TRBJ2-7; D is undetermined. This TCR was recovered from an adult who was a healthcare worker with PCR-confirmed SARS-CoV-2 infection or an uninfected control (not recorded which). This specimen was whole blood, taken at baseline. The CDR3 protein is CSAGYQADEQYF. CDR3 in DNA: TGCAGTGCTGGTTATCAGGCAGACGAGCAGTACTTC.